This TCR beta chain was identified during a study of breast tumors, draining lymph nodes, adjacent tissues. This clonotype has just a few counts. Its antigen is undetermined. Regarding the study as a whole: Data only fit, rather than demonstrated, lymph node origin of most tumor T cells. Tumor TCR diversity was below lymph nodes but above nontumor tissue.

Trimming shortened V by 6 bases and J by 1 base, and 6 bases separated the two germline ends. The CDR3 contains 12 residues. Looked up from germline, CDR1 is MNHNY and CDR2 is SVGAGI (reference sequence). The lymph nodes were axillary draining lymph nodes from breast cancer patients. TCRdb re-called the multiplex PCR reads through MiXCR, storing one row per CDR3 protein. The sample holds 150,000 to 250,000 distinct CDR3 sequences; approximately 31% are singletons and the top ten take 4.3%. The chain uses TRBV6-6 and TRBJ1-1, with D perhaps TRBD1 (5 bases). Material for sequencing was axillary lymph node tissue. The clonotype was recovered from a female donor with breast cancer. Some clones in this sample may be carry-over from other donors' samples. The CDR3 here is CASSRANTEAFF. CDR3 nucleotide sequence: TGTGCCAGCAGCAGGGCGAACACTGAAGCTTTCTTT.